This T cell receptor (beta chain) was sequenced in a study of regulatory T cells in long-lasting Graves disease. HTBI primers from iRepertoire and Arm-PCR of CDR3 regions yielded the TCR beta libraries. TCRdb re-called the multiplex PCR reads with MiXCR, one entry per CDR3 protein. This table has about 440,000 distinct CDR3 sequences, more than 12% appearing once. General study points: New patients shared roughly 980 public clonotypes, fewer than the approximately 2,500 shared by persistent patients.

Time point indicated: newly diagnosed GD, antithyroid drugs for less than 3 months. RNA from PBMCs was the source of the TCR library. Into tubes containing EDTA, approximately 8.5 milliliters of peripheral blood were drawn. This clonotype was seen many times. The antigen is unknown. The V and J ends lost 3 bases and 2 bases respectively, with 13 bases between them. The germline CDR1 and CDR2 sequences are MDHEN and SYDVKM. The CDR3 loop spans 15 amino acids. These data were also reused for a study on T cells in Graves' hyperthyroidism and ophthalmopathy. In that study: Most expanded thyroid clonotypes above 0.001 recurred in blood.

Specimen: peripheral blood mononuclear cells (PBMCs), collected at new diagnosis, from a patient treated with antithyroid drugs. This receptor was taken from a woman aged 30 to 39 with Graves disease. This sequence joins TRBV28 and TRBJ2-5; D perhaps matches TRBD1 (6 bases). The CDR3 loop is CASSFSEDRQETQYF. The CDR3 coding sequence is TGTGCCAGCAGTTTCAGTGAGGACAGACAAGAGACCCAGTACTTC. The full variable domain, rest sourced from reference TRBV28 and TRBJ2-5, is DVKVTQSSRYLVKRTGEKVFLECVQDMDHENMFWYRQDPGLGLRLIYFSYDVKMKEKGDIPEGYSVSREKKERFSLILESASTNQTSMYLCASSFSEDRQETQYFGPGTRLLVL.